This T cell receptor (beta chain) was captured by sequencing in a study of cytomegalovirus exposure and HLA in healthy donors. CDR3 length equals 13 residues. Trimming pared 3 bases from V and 8 bases from J, leaving 13 bases between. CDR1 is SGHVS and CDR2 is FQNEAQ in the germline V gene. Study-level points and caveats: With later analysis, a missense DCLRE1C variant became linked to TCR beta V- and J-gene trimming.

It was with 60 Vbeta and 13 Jbeta primers that the PCR ran. The repertoire was sequenced with immunoSEQ multiplex PCR; TCRdb's copy has only in-frame clones and lacks some. The data contain 190,000 or so clones, 80% of them singletons. On this clone itself: Antigen: not known.

The source material was PBMCs. The genes are TRBV7-8 and TRBJ1-1; D uncertain. This sequence originates from a boy aged 5-17 years in good health and CMV-seronegative. The CDR3 spells CASSFRQRLEAFF. The CDR3 DNA follows: TGTGCCAGCAGCTTTCGACAAAGACTAGAAGCTTTCTTT.